The sequence of this T cell receptor (beta chain) was determined in a study of T cell repertoires in cytomegalovirus infection. One entry per CDR3 protein results from TCRdb running MiXCR on the reads. In the table there are under 850,000 distinct CDR3 sequences, roughly a third of which are singletons. Concerning this clonotype: Its antigen is as yet unknown.

The V and J ends lost 2 bases and 0 bases, in that order; junction bases with no gene match: 1. Germline V lookup: CDR1 MNHEY, CDR2 SVGEGT. The CDR3 sequence is 15 residues long. The source was cultured PBMCs, collected from culture after CMV antigen stimulation. The clonotype originates from a human donor in good health (CMV status not recorded). Some clones in this sample may be carry-over from other donors' samples. The gene calls are TRBV6-2 or TRBV6-3 and TRBJ2-1, with 7 bases that match TRBD1. The CDR3 bases are TGTGCCAGCAGTTACCAGGGGGACTCCTACAATGAGCAGTTCTTC. Its translation: CASSYQGDSYNEQFF.